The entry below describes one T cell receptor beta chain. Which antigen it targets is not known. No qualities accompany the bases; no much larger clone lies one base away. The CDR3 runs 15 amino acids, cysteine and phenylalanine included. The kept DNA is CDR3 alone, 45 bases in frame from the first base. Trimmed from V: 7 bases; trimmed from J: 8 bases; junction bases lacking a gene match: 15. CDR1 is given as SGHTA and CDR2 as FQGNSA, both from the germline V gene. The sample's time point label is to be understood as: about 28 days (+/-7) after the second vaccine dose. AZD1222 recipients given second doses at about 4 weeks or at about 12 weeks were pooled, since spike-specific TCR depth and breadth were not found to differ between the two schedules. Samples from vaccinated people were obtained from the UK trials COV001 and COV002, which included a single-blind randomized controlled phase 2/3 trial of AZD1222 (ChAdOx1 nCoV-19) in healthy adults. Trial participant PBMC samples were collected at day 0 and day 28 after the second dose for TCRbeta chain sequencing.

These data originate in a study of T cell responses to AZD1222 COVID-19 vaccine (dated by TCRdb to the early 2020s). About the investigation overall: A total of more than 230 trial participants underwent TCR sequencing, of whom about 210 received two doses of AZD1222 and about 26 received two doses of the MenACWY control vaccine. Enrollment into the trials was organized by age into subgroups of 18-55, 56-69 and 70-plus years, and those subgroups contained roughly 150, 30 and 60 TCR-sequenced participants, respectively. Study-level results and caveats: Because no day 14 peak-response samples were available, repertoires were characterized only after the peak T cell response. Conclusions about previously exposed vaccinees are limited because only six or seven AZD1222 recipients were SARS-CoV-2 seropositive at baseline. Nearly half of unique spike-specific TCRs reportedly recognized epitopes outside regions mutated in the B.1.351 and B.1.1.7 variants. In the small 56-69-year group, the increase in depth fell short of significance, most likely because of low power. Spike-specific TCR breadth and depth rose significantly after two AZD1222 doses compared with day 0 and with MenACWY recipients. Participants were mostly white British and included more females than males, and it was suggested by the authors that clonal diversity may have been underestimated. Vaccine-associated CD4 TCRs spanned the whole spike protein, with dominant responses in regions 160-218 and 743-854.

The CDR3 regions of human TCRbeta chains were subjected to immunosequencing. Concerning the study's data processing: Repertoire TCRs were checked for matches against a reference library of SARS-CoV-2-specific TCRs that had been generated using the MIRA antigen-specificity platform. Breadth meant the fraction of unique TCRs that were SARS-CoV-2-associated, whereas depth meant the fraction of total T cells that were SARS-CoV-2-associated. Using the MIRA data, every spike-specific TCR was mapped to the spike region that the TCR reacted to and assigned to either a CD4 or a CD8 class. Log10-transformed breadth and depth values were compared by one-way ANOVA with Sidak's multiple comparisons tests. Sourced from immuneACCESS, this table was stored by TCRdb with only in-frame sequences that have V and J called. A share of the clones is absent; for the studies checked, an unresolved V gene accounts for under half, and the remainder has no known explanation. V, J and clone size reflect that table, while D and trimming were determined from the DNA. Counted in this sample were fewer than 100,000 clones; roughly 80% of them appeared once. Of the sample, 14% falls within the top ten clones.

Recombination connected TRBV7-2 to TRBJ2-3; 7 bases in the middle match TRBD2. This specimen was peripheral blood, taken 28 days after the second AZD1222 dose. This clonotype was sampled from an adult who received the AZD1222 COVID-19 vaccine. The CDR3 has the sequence CASTPGGGGLFTQYF. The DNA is TGTGCCAGCACCCCTGGGGGGGGAGGACTATTTACGCAGTATTTT. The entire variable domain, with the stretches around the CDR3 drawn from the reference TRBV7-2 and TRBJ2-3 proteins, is GAGVSQSPSNKVTEKGKDVELRCDPISGHTALYWYRQSLGQGLEFLIYFQGNSAPDKSGLPSDRFSAERTGGSVSTLTIQRTQQEDSAVYLCASTPGGGGLFTQYFGPGTRLTVL.